Given below is one T cell receptor beta chain in context. These data come from a study of blood T cell repertoires in COVID-19. Looking at the study overall: Specimens from acute and convalescent COVID-19 originated in the United States, Italy and Spain. T cells, B-cell-depleted T cells, or PBMCs supplied cDNA or gDNA.

Authors' analysis steps: Scientists estimated how many nucleated cells there were by amplifying reference gene primers. The repertoire was sequenced with immunoSEQ multiplex PCR; TCRdb's copy has only in-frame clones and lacks some. V and J calls and clone size are copied from that table; D and trimming were computed from the DNA. Here the sample spans around 190,000 clones, roughly 82% being singletons. The trim removed 4 bases at V and 3 bases at J, leaving 2 bases unmatched. The CDR3 extends over 13 amino acids. The germline CDR1 and CDR2 sequences are SGHDN and FVKESK. Input material: peripheral blood. This clonotype was obtained from a human donor in a cohort sampled during active COVID-19. The J gene is TRBJ2-7, the V gene TRBV14; 8 positions match TRBD2. CDR3 protein: CASSRLASYEQYF. CDR3 bases: TGTGCCAGCAGCCGACTAGCGAGCTACGAGCAGTACTTC.